This T cell receptor (beta chain) is drawn from a study of Graves' ophthalmopathy and Graves' hyperthyroidism. Germline lookup yields CDR1 LGHNA and CDR2 YNFKEQ. There are 17 residues in the CDR3. V lost 4 bases and J lost 3; bases outside the gene matches: 9. From RNA, the CDR3 regions of TCR beta chains were amplified and sequenced. In the first round, RT-PCR was carried out with HTBI primers, and a multiplex PCR formed the second round. One entry per CDR3 protein results from TCRdb running MiXCR on the multiplex PCR reads. The sample consists of 500,000 to 800,000 distinct CDR3 sequences, about 38% of them appearing once.

The J gene is TRBJ1-3, the V gene TRBV4-2; TRBD1 aligns across 10 bases. The receptor was isolated from an adult man with Graves' ophthalmopathy. The sequencing sample was made of peripheral blood. The CDR3 coding sequence is TGTGCCAGCAGCCTCGTGGGGACAGGGGTGGGTGGAAACACCATATATTTT. It translates to CASSLVGTGVGGNTIYF.